This T cell receptor beta chain derives from a study of CD4 T cells in relation to SARS-CoV-2 and coronaviruses. Whole-study context: PBMCs were cultured with antigen for nine to eleven days before TCR beta sequencing.

CDR1 is GTSNPN, CDR2 SVGIG, per germline (reference sequence). This CDR3 has 14 residues. The V and J ends lost 3 bases and 14 bases, in that order; junction bases with no gene match: 15. As to this clone: Its antigen remains unidentified.

The protocol was immunoSEQ multiplex PCR, while the TCRdb copy is restricted to in-frame clones and leaves out a portion. This sample has just over 15,000 clones, with approximately 80% found just once. Unexposed donor CD4+ T cells date from 2011-2018, before the COVID-19 pandemic. The cells were cultured for 10 days before CD4+ T cells were isolated. Unexposed-donor CD4+ T cells were probed with SARS-CoV-2 S/N and four cold-coronavirus spikes, cells permitting. The origin of this receptor is a human donor in good health. Sequenced sample: CD4+ T cells from PBMCs, cultured in vitro. The chain has TRBV30 and TRBJ2-1; 8 nucleotides align to TRBD2. The CDR3 here is CAWRYSGIGILEFF. Written as DNA, the CDR3 is TGTGCCTGGAGATATAGCGGGATCGGAATTTTGGAGTTCTTC.